The next 25 T cell receptor beta chains were all read from a single sample in a study of CD8+ T cells in alopecia areata. Extracted from the samples, RNA was reverse transcribed into cDNA to serve as the sequencing template. The repertoire was sequenced with immunoSEQ multiplex PCR; TCRdb's copy has only in-frame clones and lacks some. The sample contains about 13,000 clones, 65% to 70% of which appear only once. Treatment specified: oral pan-JAK inhibitor, 5-10 mg twice daily. Peripheral blood samples and lesional scalp punch biopsies were obtained from alopecia areata patients. The material was skin, obtained at week 4, from a patient treated with tofacitinib. Receptors originate from a human donor with alopecia areata.

The rearrangement uses TRBV15 and TRBJ1-3, with 9 bases that match TRBD1. Germline CDR1 and CDR2: LNHNV and YYDKDF (reference sequence). With V trimmed by 4 bases and J by 1 base, 8 bases remained unmatched. The CDR3 runs to 17 residues. The chain's CDR3 is CATSNRDRAFSGNTIYF. The CDR3 DNA sequence: TGTGCCACCAGCAACCGGGACAGGGCCTTTTCTGGAAACACCATATATTTT.

The chain uses TRBV5-6 and TRBJ2-7; TRBD1 might be the D (6 bases). Germline-derived CDR1 and CDR2 are SGHDT and YYEEEE. This CDR3 has 13 residues. The germline V and J ends were trimmed by 3 bases and 2 bases, with 9 bases remaining between them. DNA of the CDR3: TGTGCCAGCAGCTATAAGGGGGCCTACGAGCAGTACTTC. It encodes CASSYKGAYEQYF.

The chain joins TRBV5-5 to TRBJ2-3; unclear D gene. The CDR3 extends over 11 amino acids. V was cut by 4 bases and J by 3 bases, with 3 bases left in between. Germline V gene data show CDR1 as SGHKS and CDR2 as YYEKEE (reference sequence). CDR3 in DNA: TGTGCCAGCAGCCCTACAGATACGCAGTATTTT. Its protein is CASSPTDTQYF.

This clone was observed a few times. The junction does not match germline at one end; this may be a read error. The CDR3 protein is CASSLAGGSRTQYF. The CDR3 DNA is TGTGCCAGCAGCCTAGCGGGGGGGTCCCGGACCCAGTACTTC. The chain combines TRBV7-9 with TRBJ2-5, with TRBD2 matching 12 bases. This CDR3 has 14 amino acids. Germline lookup yields CDR1 SEHNR and CDR2 FQNEAQ (reference sequence).

This clone was counted a few times. The V gene is TRBV6-5, the J gene TRBJ2-2, with D unresolved. Trimming stripped 6 bases from V and 2 bases from J, with 7 bases between. Germline loops: CDR1 MNHEY, CDR2 SVGAGI. The CDR3 contains 13 residues. CDR3 DNA sequence: TGTGCCAGCAGGGCTAAAAACACCGGGGAGCTGTTTTTT. The encoded protein is CASRAKNTGELFF.

The chain employs TRBV6-5 and TRBJ2-6, with D hard to call. This CDR3 contains 14 residues. Germline V gene data show CDR1 as MNHEY and CDR2 as SVGAGI. The V and J ends lost 2 bases and 4 bases respectively, with 6 bases between them. The CDR3 reads CASSYLLGANVLTF. The DNA for the CDR3 is TGTGCCAGCAGTTACCTCCTCGGGGCCAACGTCCTGACTTTC.

V gene TRBV7-3 combines with J gene TRBJ2-1; 9 bases match TRBD1. The J segment lost 3 bases and the V segment lost 5 bases, leaving 17 bases of the junction unmatched. This CDR3 contains 19 residues. Germline V lookup: CDR1 SGHTA, CDR2 FQGTGA. The CDR3 sequence is CASSVGTGMRGKNYNEQFF. CDR3 DNA sequence: TGTGCCAGCAGCGTGGGGACAGGGATGCGGGGAAAAAACTACAATGAGCAGTTCTTC.

The V gene is TRBV7-8, the J gene TRBJ2-3; D not certain. The germline CDR1 and CDR2 sequences are SGHVS and FQNEAQ. The CDR3 totals 14 residues. The V end was cut by 1 base, the J end by 6 bases, with 11 bases between. CDR3 DNA: TGTGCCAGCAGCTTAGAGGGTTTGTCGGATACGCAGTATTTT. Translating it yields CASSLEGLSDTQYF. Full variable domain (rest looked up from reference TRBV7-8 and TRBJ2-3): GAGVSQSPRYKVAKRGQDVALRCDPISGHVSLFWYQQALGQGPEFLTYFQNEAQLDKSGLPSDRFFAERPEGSVSTLKIQRTQQEDSAVYLCASSLEGLSDTQYFGPGTRLTVL.

V usage is TRBV6-5 and J usage is TRBJ2-7; the match to TRBD2 covers 8 bases. The CDR3 has 14 amino acids. CDR1 and CDR2 (germline): MNHEY, SVGAGI. The J segment lost 0 bases and the V segment lost 5 bases, leaving 3 bases of the junction unmatched. The CDR3 reads CASSTLAGSYEQYF. In nucleotides, the CDR3 is TGTGCCAGCAGTACCCTAGCGGGCTCCTACGAGCAGTACTTC.

The chain combines TRBV5-8 with TRBJ1-1, with a weak D call TRBD1 (6 bases). Germline CDR1 reads SGHTS; CDR2 reads YDEGEE. The CDR3 runs 15 residues. V dropped 3 bases and J dropped 5 bases, with 17 bases sitting between them. In nucleotides, the CDR3 is TGTGCCAGCAGCTCTTATACAGGGTTTACAACTGAAGCTTTCTTT. Its protein product is CASSSYTGFTTEAFF.

The chain couples TRBV30 to TRBJ2-7; D might be TRBD1 or TRBD2, each matching 5 bases. The CDR3 runs to 21 residues. V shed 4 bases and J shed 0 bases, with 34 bases lying between them. The germline gives CDR1 GTSNPN, CDR2 SVGIG (reference sequence). CDR3 region: CAWTSMVSWGSQTRTSYEQYF. The CDR3 DNA sequence: TGTGCCTGGACCAGTATGGTGTCGTGGGGGTCCCAGACACGGACCTCCTACGAGCAGTACTTC.

In this sample, this clone turned up a few times. The genes are TRBV5-8 and TRBJ2-2; D is possibly TRBD1 or TRBD2 (6 bases each). The V end lost 1 base, the J end lost 6 bases, and 7 bases lay between the germline ends. Per the germline V gene, CDR1 is SGHTS and CDR2 is YDEGEE. This CDR3 spans 13 amino acids. This CDR3 is CASSLRGAGELFF. CDR3 DNA sequence: TGTGCCAGCAGCTTGAGGGGGGCCGGGGAGCTGTTTTTT.

J is TRBJ2-3 and V is TRBV7-2; D is undetermined. V dropped 6 bases and J dropped 4 bases, with 17 bases sitting between them. The CDR3 consists of 15 residues. Germline V gene data show CDR1 as SGHTA and CDR2 as FQGNSA. The CDR3 loop is CASSPAGGKADTQYF. The CDR3, as DNA: TGTGCCAGCAGTCCTGCAGGCGGTAAGGCAGATACGCAGTATTTT.

This clone was observed a few times. This chain uses TRBV7-2 with TRBJ2-7; 8 bases are a match to TRBD2. Germline V gives CDR1 SGHTA, CDR2 FQGNSA. CDR3 length: 17 amino acids. The V gene end was trimmed by 2 bases and the J gene end by 0 bases; junction bases not matched to a gene: 9. The CDR3 loop is CASSLIGLAPSSYEQYF. The CDR3 DNA is TGTGCCAGCAGCTTAATAGGACTAGCTCCGTCCTCCTACGAGCAGTACTTC. The entire variable domain, with the rest obtained from reference TRBV7-2 and TRBJ2-7, is as follows: GAGVSQSPSNKVTEKGKDVELRCDPISGHTALYWYRQSLGQGLEFLIYFQGNSAPDKSGLPSDRFSAERTGGSVSTLTIQRTQQEDSAVYLCASSLIGLAPSSYEQYFGPGTRLTVT.

The table lists this clone with a count of one. V and J are TRBV7-9 and TRBJ2-3; 7 nucleotides agree with TRBD2. Germline values: CDR1 SEHNR, CDR2 FQNEAQ (reference sequence). After removal of 4 bases from V and 3 bases from J, the junction contained 7 bases not matched to a gene. This CDR3 has 15 amino acids. In nucleotides, the CDR3 is TGTGCCAGCAGCTCCCCTAGCGGATCAACAGATACGCAGTATTTT. This codes for CASSSPSGSTDTQYF.

This clone was observed a few times. The DNA for the CDR3 is TGTGCCAGCAGCTTGGGTAGGACAGTCGGGGAGCTGTTTTTT. It encodes CASSLGRTVGELFF. V and J are TRBV7-2 and TRBJ2-2; tentative D call: TRBD1 (6 bases). This CDR3 region has 14 residues. CDR1 SGHTA and CDR2 FQGNSA come from the germline V gene. The V and J ends lost 3 bases and 7 bases respectively, with 12 bases between them.

The V gene is TRBV7-8, the J gene TRBJ1-4; 11 bases agree with TRBD1. Losses at the gene ends were 4 bases for V and 7 bases for J; bases not matched to a gene: 5. Germline lookup yields CDR1 SGHVS and CDR2 FQNEAQ. The CDR3 is 15 residues long. The CDR3 nucleotides are TGTGCCAGCAGCTCGGACAGGGGGCTAGGTGAAAAACTGTTTTTT. Translation gives CASSSDRGLGEKLFF.

The J gene is TRBJ2-5, the V gene TRBV7-2; possibly TRBD1 for D (6 bases). Germline-derived CDR1 and CDR2 are SGHTA and FQGNSA. The CDR3 runs to 13 residues. Trimming cost V 5 bases and J 5 bases, with 12 bases left between them. Here the CDR3 DNA reads TGTGCCAGCAGCACACGACAGGCGGAGACCCAGTACTTC. Translated, it gives CASSTRQAETQYF.

This sequence joins TRBV18 and TRBJ1-1, with 9 positions matching TRBD1. V lost 3 bases to trimming and J lost 5 bases; unmatched junction nucleotides: 4. The CDR3 runs 14 residues. Germline V gene sequence: CDR1 KGHSH, CDR2 LQKENI. The CDR3 region is CASSPGQGATEAFF. CDR3 in DNA: TGTGCCAGCTCACCGGGACAGGGTGCGACTGAAGCTTTCTTT.

This clone occurred a few times. CDR3 DNA sequence: TGTGCCAGTAACCAACAACGCACAGATACGCAGTATTTT. Its protein is CASNQQRTDTQYF. The chain employs TRBV19 and TRBJ2-3, with unresolved D. Trimming shortened V by 7 bases and J by 1 base, and 9 bases separated the two germline ends. This CDR3 has 13 residues. From germline, CDR1 is LNHDA and CDR2 SQIVND (reference sequence).

This clone was seen only a few times. This chain joins TRBV7-9 and TRBJ2-1; a weak D match, TRBD2 (7 bases). This CDR3 contains 14 residues. Germline CDR1 SEHNR, CDR2 FQNEAQ (reference sequence). Deletions cut 4 bases from V and 9 bases from J, with 16 bases between. CDR3 residues: CASSYWGGHTEQFF. As DNA, the CDR3 is TGTGCCAGCAGCTACTGGGGGGGGCACACTGAGCAGTTCTTC.

This chain links TRBV4-1 with TRBJ1-5; 8 positions agree with TRBD1. Germline CDR1 MGHRA, CDR2 YSYEKL. The ends lost 4 bases at V and 7 bases at J; junction bases unmatched: 15. CDR3 length equals 17 residues. CDR3 sequence (DNA): TGCGCCAGCAGCCTCTTTAACAGGGGGGGCGTGCAACAGCCCCAGCATTTT. Translating gives CASSLFNRGGVQQPQHF.

About this clone itself: One junction end disagrees with the germline gene, perhaps due to a read error. CDR3 in amino acids: CAGSLRQGAVVAFF. The CDR3 DNA sequence: TGTGCCGGCAGTCTTAGACAGGGGGCAGTGGTAGCTTTCTTT. The chain joins TRBV6-5 to TRBJ1-1; 10 positions agree with TRBD1. This CDR3 has 14 residues. Germline CDR1 MNHEY, CDR2 SVGAGI.

This clone was seen only once. The chain uses TRBV11-2 and TRBJ1-4, with D uncertain. The CDR3 runs to 14 residues. Trimming removed 10 bases at V and 0 bases at J, with 12 bases between. Looked up from germline, CDR1 is SGHAT and CDR2 is FQNNGV. The DNA for the CDR3 is TGTGCCACTTCGGAGGGTGCAACTAATGAAAAACTGTTTTTT. Amino acid sequence: CATSEGATNEKLFF.

This chain uses TRBV9 with TRBJ2-7; D is unclear. Trimming removed 0 bases from V and 1 base from J, with 11 bases in between. The CDR3 is 15 residues long. The germline V gene encodes CDR1 SGDLS and CDR2 YYNGEE. CDR3 coding DNA: TGTGCCAGCAGCGTAGCGCCCGGTTGGTCCTACGAGCAGTACTTC. Translating gives CASSVAPGWSYEQYF. Full variable domain (remainder filled in from reference TRBV9 and TRBJ2-7): DSGVTQTPKHLITATGQRVTLRCSPRSGDLSVYWYQQSLDQGLQFLIQYYNGEERAKGNILERFSAQQFPDLHSELNLSSLELGDSALYFCASSVAPGWSYEQYFGPGTRLTVT.